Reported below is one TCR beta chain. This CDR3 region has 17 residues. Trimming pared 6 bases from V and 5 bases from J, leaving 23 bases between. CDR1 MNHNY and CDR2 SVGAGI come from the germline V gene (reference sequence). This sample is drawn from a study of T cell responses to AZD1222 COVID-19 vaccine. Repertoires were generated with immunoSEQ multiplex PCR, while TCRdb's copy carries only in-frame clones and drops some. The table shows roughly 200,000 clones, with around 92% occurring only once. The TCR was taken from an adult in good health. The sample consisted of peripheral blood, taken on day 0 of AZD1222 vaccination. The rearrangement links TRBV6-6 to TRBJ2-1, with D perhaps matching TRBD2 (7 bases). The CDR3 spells CASSRNQWGGGHNEQFF. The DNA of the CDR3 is TGTGCCAGCAGCCGAAACCAGTGGGGAGGGGGACACAATGAGCAGTTCTTC.